The clone carrying this T cell receptor (beta chain) is termed medium-sized. Its target is unknown. TCRdb reanalysed the reads using MiXCR and keeps one entry per CDR3 protein. This table has fewer than 3,000 distinct CDR3 sequences, roughly 27% appearing once. The sample belongs to a study of lung T cells in sarcoidosis with Löfgren's syndrome. Study results and caveats: Versus controls, Löfgren's syndrome patients reportedly showed TRAV12-1 and TRBV2 as most expanded. These T cells possibly recognize a putative, unidentified sarcoidosis-associated antigen. TRBV2 was the preferred pairing partner of TRAV12-1, with similar CDR3s.

J was trimmed by 3 bases and V by 4 bases; bases with no gene match: 9. In germline, CDR1 is SGHRS, CDR2 YFSETQ. The CDR3 is 15 amino acids. This TCR was recovered from a human donor with sarcoidosis (Löfgren's syndrome or another form), or a control subject (not recorded which). Sequencing input: CD4+ T cells from bronchoalveolar lavage. This sequence joins TRBV5-1 and TRBJ1-1, with TRBD1 matching 7 bases. The chain's CDR3 is CASSVGTAMDTEAFF. CDR3 nucleotide sequence: TGCGCCAGCAGCGTCGGGACAGCTATGGACACTGAAGCTTTCTTT.